The 19 T cell receptor beta chains below all came from one sample that was sequenced in a study of memory CD4+ T cells and cytomegalovirus serostatus. TCRdb keeps only in-frame clones here, not all; method: immunoSEQ multiplex PCR. The sample has some 49,000 clones; around four fifths are singletons. The sort gate was single viable CD3+CD4+CD8-CD45RO+ cells for memory CD4+ T cells. The sequenced sample was memory CD4+ T cells from blood. The receptors stem from an adult in good health and CMV-seronegative.

This clone ranks as medium-sized. The rearrangement joins TRBV15 to TRBJ1-1; D unresolved. The V end was cut by 0 bases, the J end by 6 bases, with 5 bases between. This CDR3 contains 12 residues. From germline, CDR1 is LNHNV and CDR2 YYDKDF (reference sequence). The DNA for the CDR3 is TGTGCCACCAGCAGAGATGCGCCTGAAGCTTTCTTT. It is translated as CATSRDAPEAFF.

The chain combines TRBV5-1 with TRBJ2-5; D not certain. This CDR3 spans 14 amino acids. The V and J ends lost 0 bases and 2 bases respectively, with 8 bases between them. Germline-derived CDR1 and CDR2 are SGHRS and YFSETQ. CDR3 DNA sequence: TGCGCCAGCAGCTTGGCCTTGATACAAGAGACCCAGTACTTC. It is translated as CASSLALIQETQYF. The full variable domain, rest sourced from reference TRBV5-1 and TRBJ2-5, is KAGVTQTPRYLIKTRGQQVTLSCSPISGHRSVSWYQQTPGQGLQFLFEYFSETQRNKGNFPGRFSGRQFSNSRSEMNVSTLELGDSALYLCASSLALIQETQYFGPGTRLLVL.

V and J are TRBV7-9 and TRBJ1-1, with D unclear. Trimming left V 4 bases short and J 0 bases short, with 9 bases between. The CDR3 totals 14 residues. Germline V gene sequence: CDR1 SEHNR, CDR2 FQNEAQ (reference sequence). The CDR3 protein is CASSSRRMNTEAFF. The CDR3 coding sequence is TGTGCCAGCAGCTCCAGGAGAATGAACACTGAAGCTTTCTTT.

About this clone: The sample carries other DNA sequences with the same CDR3. This chain uses TRBV7-2 with TRBJ2-6; D gene unclear. The length of the CDR3 is 16 residues. Germline CDR1 and CDR2: SGHTA and FQGNSA. Trimming removed 1 base at V and 0 bases at J, with 7 bases between. CDR3 sequence (DNA): TGTGCCAGCAGCTTAGGTTCGGGCTCTGGGGCCAACGTCCTGACTTTC. Its translation: CASSLGSGSGANVLTF.

The genes are TRBV28 and TRBJ2-7, with D possibly called TRBD1 or TRBD2 (6 bases each). Deletions cut 6 bases from V and 1 base from J, with 10 bases between. Germline CDR1 and CDR2: MDHEN and SYDVKM. There are 13 residues in the CDR3. The CDR3 region is CASRTGGSYEQYF. The CDR3 DNA follows: TGTGCCAGCAGGACAGGAGGGTCCTACGAGCAGTACTTC.

The chain uses TRBV20-1 and TRBJ1-1; D unresolved. CDR1 is DFQATT, CDR2 SNEGSKA, per germline (reference sequence). This CDR3 contains 11 residues. The CDR3 here is CRTRQNTEAFF. Here the CDR3 DNA reads TGCAGGACCCGACAGAACACTGAAGCTTTCTTT.

The chain recombines TRBV9 with TRBJ2-3; D possibly corresponds to TRBD1 (6 bases). Germline V gene data show CDR1 as SGDLS and CDR2 as YYNGEE. This CDR3 has 15 amino acids. V was pared by 2 bases and J by 0 bases, with 10 bases between. The CDR3 loop is CASSVGTTSTDTQYF. The CDR3 nucleotides read TGTGCCAGCAGCGTGGGGACAACAAGCACAGATACGCAGTATTTT.

The chain combines TRBV7-9 with TRBJ1-2; D call uncertain. Germline CDR1 is SEHNR and CDR2 is FQNEAQ (reference sequence). This CDR3 has 13 amino acids. V shed 0 bases and J shed 5 bases, with 7 bases lying between them. The CDR3 bases are TGTGCCAGCAGCTTAGCGCGGAAATATGGCTACACCTTC. Translated: CASSLARKYGYTF.

There are a few counts of this clone. The chain recombines TRBV4-3 with TRBJ1-1, with D possibly TRBD1 on 6 matching bases. This CDR3 has 15 amino acids. The V gene's germline CDR1 is LGHNA and CDR2 YSLEER. V lost 3 bases and J 0 bases, leaving 11 bases between the germline ends. DNA of the CDR3: TGCGCCAGCAGCCAGCGAAACAGGGTGAACACTGAAGCTTTCTTT. Amino acid sequence: CASSQRNRVNTEAFF.

The genes are TRBV5-4 and TRBJ1-5; D unresolved. Germline V gene data show CDR1 as SGHNT and CDR2 as YYREEE (reference sequence). CDR3 length: 13 residues. Trimming shortened V by 4 bases and J by 4 bases, and 9 bases separated the two germline ends. The DNA of the CDR3 is TGTGCCAGCAGCCCGTATCCTAATCAGCCCCAGCATTTT. The encoded protein is CASSPYPNQPQHF.

The J gene is TRBJ1-1, the V gene TRBV28; D gene ambiguous. Germline V gene lookup returns CDR1 MDHEN and CDR2 SYDVKM. Between the trimmed V and J ends, which lost 3 bases and 3 bases, there was a span of 14 bases. This CDR3 spans 15 amino acids. CDR3 in amino acids: CASSLGSVVDTEAFF. The CDR3 DNA is TGTGCCAGCAGTTTGGGAAGTGTAGTGGACACTGAAGCTTTCTTT.

The chain joins TRBV6-1 to TRBJ1-5; 8 positions match TRBD1. The CDR3 extends over 15 amino acids. Germline loops: CDR1 MNHNS, CDR2 SASEGT. V was pared by 0 bases and J by 4 bases, with 2 bases of the junction left unmatched. In DNA form, the CDR3 reads TGTGCCAGCAGTGAAGCTAGACAGGGGAATCAGCCCCAGCATTTT. This translates into CASSEARQGNQPQHF.

J is TRBJ1-6 and V is TRBV6-5; D may be TRBD1 (5 bases). V lost 2 bases and J 5 bases, leaving 7 bases between the germline ends. The CDR3 extends over 14 amino acids. Germline V gene sequence: CDR1 MNHEY, CDR2 SVGAGI. DNA of the CDR3: TGTGCCAGCAGTTACACAGGAGATAATTCACCCCTCCACTTT. Protein sequence: CASSYTGDNSPLHF.

A few counts support this clone. V and J are TRBV6-1 and TRBJ2-7, with 8 bases identical to TRBD1. This CDR3 comprises 13 residues. Trimming removed 6 bases from V and 6 bases from J; junction bases left unmatched: 7. Germline V lookup: CDR1 MNHNS, CDR2 SASEGT. CDR3 loop: CASRATGVGEQYF. In DNA form, the CDR3 reads TGTGCCAGCAGGGCGACAGGGGTGGGCGAGCAGTACTTC.

CDR3 in amino acids: CASRPGQGWSPLHF. Written as DNA, the CDR3 is TGTGCCAGTAGACCGGGACAGGGCTGGTCACCCCTCCACTTT. The rearrangement links TRBV19 to TRBJ1-6; TRBD1 aligns across 9 bases. Germline values: CDR1 LNHDA, CDR2 SQIVND (reference sequence). The CDR3 has 14 amino acids. The V segment lost 6 bases and the J segment 10 bases; nucleotides outside the gene matches: 7.

The rearrangement uses TRBV1 and TRBJ1-5; TRBD1 is the table's D call and was not checked against the DNA. TRBV1 is annotated as a pseudogene. CDR3 length: 17 amino acids. The CDR3 DNA follows: TGCACCAGCAGCCAAGGGGACCCACAGGGGGGAGGACAGCCCCAGCATTTT. This sequence encodes CTSSQGDPQGGGQPQHF.

CDR3 DNA sequence: TGTGCCAGCAGTGATCCCGGGACAGCTTCCTACGAGCAGTACTTC. It yields the protein CASSDPGTASYEQYF. The rearrangement links TRBV6-1 to TRBJ2-7, with 7 bases lining up with TRBD1. The CDR3 has 15 residues. CDR1 and CDR2 (germline): MNHNS, SASEGT. J was trimmed by 1 base and V by 3 bases; bases with no gene match: 6.

The chain has TRBV4-1 and TRBJ1-5; weak D call: TRBD1 (5 bases). This CDR3 region has 16 residues. With 0 bases removed from V and 4 bases from J, the gap between germline ends came to 13 bases. Germline V gene lookup returns CDR1 MGHRA and CDR2 YSYEKL. As DNA, the CDR3 is TGCGCCAGCAGCCAAGAGTGGGGGTTTGGAAATCAGCCCCAGCATTTT. Translation: CASSQEWGFGNQPQHF.

The genes are TRBV5-4 and TRBJ2-3, with 7 nucleotides matching TRBD1. The CDR3 sequence is 12 residues long. V lost 3 bases, J lost 9 bases, and 4 bases stayed unmatched. Looked up from germline, CDR1 is SGHNT and CDR2 is YYREEE (reference sequence). The CDR3 region is CASSSDRETQYF. CDR3 nucleotides: TGTGCCAGCAGCTCCGACAGGGAGACGCAGTATTTT.